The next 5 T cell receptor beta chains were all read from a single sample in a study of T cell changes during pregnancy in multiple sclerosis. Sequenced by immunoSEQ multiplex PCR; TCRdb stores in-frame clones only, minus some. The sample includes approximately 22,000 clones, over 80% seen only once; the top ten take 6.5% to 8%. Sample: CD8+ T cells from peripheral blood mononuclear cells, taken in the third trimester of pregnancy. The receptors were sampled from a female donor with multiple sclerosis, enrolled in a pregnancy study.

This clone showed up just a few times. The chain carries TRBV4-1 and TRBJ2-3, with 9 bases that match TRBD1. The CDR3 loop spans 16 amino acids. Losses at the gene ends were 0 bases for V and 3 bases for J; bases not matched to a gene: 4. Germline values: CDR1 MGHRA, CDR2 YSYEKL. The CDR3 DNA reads TGCGCCAGCAGCCAAGAACAGGGGGCGCTAACAGATACGCAGTATTTT. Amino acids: CASSQEQGALTDTQYF.

CDR3 sequence reads: CAIGTGVDEQYF. The CDR3 coding sequence is TGTGCCATCGGGACAGGGGTAGACGAGCAGTACTTC. The chain has TRBV10-3 and TRBJ2-7; 10 bases fit TRBD1. Germline V gives CDR1 ENHRY, CDR2 SYGVKD. This CDR3 comprises 12 residues. With 8 bases clipped from V and 5 bases from J, the junction kept 3 bases outside the gene matches.

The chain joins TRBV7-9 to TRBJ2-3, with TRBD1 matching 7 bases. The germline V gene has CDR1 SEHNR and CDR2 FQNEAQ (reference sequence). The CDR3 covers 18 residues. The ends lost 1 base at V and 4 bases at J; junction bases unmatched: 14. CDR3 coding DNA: TGTGCCAGCAGCTTAGGGTTCACTAGTGGACAGGCCTCAGATACGCAGTATTTT. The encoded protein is CASSLGFTSGQASDTQYF. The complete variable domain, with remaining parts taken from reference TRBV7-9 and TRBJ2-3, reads DTGVSQNPRHKITKRGQNVTFRCDPISEHNRLYWYRQTLGQGPEFLTYFQNEAQLEKSRLLSDRFSAERPKGSFSTLEIQRTEQGDSAMYLCASSLGFTSGQASDTQYFGPGTRLTVL.

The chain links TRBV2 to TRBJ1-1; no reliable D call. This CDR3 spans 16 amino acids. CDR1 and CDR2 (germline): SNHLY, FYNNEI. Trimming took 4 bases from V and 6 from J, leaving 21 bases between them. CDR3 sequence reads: CASSGLPRDFAAEAFF. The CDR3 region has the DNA TGTGCCAGCAGTGGACTACCGCGTGATTTTGCGGCTGAAGCTTTCTTT.

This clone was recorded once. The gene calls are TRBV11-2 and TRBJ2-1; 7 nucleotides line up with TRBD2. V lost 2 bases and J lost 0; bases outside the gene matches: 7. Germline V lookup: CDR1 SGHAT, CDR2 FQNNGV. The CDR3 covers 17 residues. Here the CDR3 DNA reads TGTGCCAGCAGCTTAACCGGGAGGACTCGCTCCTACAATGAGCAGTTCTTC. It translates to CASSLTGRTRSYNEQFF.